This entry is about one TCR beta chain. Antigen specificity is unknown. This specimen belongs to a study of siplizumab effects on memory and regulatory T cells. The study's findings and limits: Alloreactive sequences traceable to unstimulated CD4+ memory cells were significantly reduced by siplizumab.

Libraries were prepared by immunoSEQ multiplex PCR; TCRdb keeps only in-frame clonotypes and omits some of them. The table lists tens of thousands of clones, 80% to 95% of them singletons. Germline CDR1 reads SGHDN; CDR2 reads FVKESK. This CDR3 is 18 amino acids long. V was pared by 0 bases and J by 1 base, with 9 bases of the junction left unmatched. The chain uses TRBV14 and TRBJ2-5; 9 bases align to TRBD1. The sequencing sample was made of CD8+ T cells sorted from blood. The receptor was isolated from a human donor in good health. The DNA for the CDR3 is TGTGCCAGCAGCCAAGATTGGGTGGACAGGGGAGTCCAAGAGACCCAGTACTTC. Translation: CASSQDWVDRGVQETQYF.